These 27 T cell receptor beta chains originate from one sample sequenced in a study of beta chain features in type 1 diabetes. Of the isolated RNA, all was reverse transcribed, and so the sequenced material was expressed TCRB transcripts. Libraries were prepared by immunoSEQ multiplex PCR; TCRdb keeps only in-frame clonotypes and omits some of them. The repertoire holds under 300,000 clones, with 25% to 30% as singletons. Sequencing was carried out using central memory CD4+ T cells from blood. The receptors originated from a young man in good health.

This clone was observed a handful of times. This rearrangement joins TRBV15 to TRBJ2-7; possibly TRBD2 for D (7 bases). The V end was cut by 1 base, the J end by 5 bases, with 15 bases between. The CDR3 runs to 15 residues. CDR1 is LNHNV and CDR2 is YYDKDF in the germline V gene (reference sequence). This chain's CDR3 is CATSRVPGAGDEQYF. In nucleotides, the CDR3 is TGTGCCACCAGCAGAGTTCCAGGGGCGGGAGACGAGCAGTACTTC.

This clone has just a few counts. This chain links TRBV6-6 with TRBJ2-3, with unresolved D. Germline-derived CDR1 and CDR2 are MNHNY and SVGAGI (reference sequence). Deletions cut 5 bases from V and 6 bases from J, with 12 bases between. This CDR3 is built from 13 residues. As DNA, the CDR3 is TGTGCCAGCAGTGTCCAGCCTGTGGATACGCAGTATTTT. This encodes CASSVQPVDTQYF.

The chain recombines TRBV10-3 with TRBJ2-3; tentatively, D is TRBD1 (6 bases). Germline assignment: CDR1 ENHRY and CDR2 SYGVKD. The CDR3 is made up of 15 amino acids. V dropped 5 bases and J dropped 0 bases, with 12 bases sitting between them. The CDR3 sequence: CAISPQGTSTDTQYF. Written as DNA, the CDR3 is TGTGCCATCAGTCCACAGGGCACTAGCACAGATACGCAGTATTTT.

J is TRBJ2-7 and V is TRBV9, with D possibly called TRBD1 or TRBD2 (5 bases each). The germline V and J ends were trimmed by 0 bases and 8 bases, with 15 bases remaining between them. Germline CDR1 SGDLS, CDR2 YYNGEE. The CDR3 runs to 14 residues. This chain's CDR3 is CASSVDPGSAQQYF. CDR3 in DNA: TGTGCCAGCAGCGTAGATCCAGGGAGCGCACAGCAGTACTTC.

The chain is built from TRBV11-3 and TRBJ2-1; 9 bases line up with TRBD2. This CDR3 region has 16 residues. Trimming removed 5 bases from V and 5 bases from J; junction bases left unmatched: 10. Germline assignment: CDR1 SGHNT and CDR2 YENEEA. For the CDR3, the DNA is TGTGCCAGCAGCCCCCGGCGGGGGGGTGCGAACAATGAGCAGTTCTTC. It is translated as CASSPRRGGANNEQFF.

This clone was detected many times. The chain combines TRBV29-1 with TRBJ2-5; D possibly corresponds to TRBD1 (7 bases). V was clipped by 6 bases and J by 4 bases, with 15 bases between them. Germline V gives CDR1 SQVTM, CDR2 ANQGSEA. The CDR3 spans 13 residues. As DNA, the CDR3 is TGCAGCGTCCCAGGGGGGTCCGTAGAGACCCAGTACTTC. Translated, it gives CSVPGGSVETQYF.

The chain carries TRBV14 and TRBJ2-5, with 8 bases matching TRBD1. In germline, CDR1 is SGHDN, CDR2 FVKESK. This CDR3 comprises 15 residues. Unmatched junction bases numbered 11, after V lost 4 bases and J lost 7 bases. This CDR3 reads CASSPQQGAYGTQYF. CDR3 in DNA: TGTGCCAGCAGCCCTCAGCAGGGGGCGTATGGGACCCAGTACTTC.

DNA for the CDR3: TGTGCCAGCAACCTTTACAGGGGTCGCGAGCAGTACTTC. Encoded protein: CASNLYRGREQYF. The gene calls are TRBV6-5 and TRBJ2-7; TRBD1 matches 7 bases. J lost 6 bases, V lost 7 bases, and 9 bases had no gene match. The germline V gene encodes CDR1 MNHEY and CDR2 SVGAGI. The CDR3 spans 13 residues.

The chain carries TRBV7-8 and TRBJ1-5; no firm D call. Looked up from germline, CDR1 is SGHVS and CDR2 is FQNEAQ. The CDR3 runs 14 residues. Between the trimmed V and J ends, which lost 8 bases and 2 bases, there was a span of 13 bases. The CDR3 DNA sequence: TGTGCCAGCGGGATAGGAGGACGCAATCAGCCCCAGCATTTT. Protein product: CASGIGGRNQPQHF.

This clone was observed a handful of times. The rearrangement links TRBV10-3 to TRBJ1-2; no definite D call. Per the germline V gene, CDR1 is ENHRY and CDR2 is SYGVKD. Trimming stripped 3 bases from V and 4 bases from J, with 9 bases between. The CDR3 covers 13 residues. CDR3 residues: CAISDTDGYGYTF. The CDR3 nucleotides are TGTGCCATCAGTGATACCGACGGCTATGGCTACACCTTC.

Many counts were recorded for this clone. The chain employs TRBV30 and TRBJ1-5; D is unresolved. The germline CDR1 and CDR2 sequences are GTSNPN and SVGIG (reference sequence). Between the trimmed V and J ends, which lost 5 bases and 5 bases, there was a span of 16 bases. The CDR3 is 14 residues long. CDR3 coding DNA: TGTGCCTGGGGCCCGGGCGGCCCGGATCAGCCCCAGCATTTT. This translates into CAWGPGGPDQPQHF.

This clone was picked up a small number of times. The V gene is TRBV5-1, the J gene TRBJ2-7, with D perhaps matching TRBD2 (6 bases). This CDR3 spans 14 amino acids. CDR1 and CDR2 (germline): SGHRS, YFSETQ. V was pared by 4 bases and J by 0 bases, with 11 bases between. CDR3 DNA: TGCGCCAGCAGCGTCGTCGGGAGCTCCTACGAGCAGTACTTC. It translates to CASSVVGSSYEQYF.

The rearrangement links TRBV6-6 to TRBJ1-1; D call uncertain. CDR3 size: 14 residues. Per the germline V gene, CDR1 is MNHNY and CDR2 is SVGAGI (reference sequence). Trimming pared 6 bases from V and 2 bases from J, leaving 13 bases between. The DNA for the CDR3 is TGTGCCAGCAGGCATCCCGGGATTAACACTGAAGCTTTCTTT. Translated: CASRHPGINTEAFF.

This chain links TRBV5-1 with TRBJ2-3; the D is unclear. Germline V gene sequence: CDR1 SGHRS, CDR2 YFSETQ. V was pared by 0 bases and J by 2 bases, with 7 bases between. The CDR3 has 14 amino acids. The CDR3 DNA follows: TGCGCCAGCAGCTTGGCAGCAGACACAGATACGCAGTATTTT. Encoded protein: CASSLAADTDTQYF. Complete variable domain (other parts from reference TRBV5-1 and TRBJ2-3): KAGVTQTPRYLIKTRGQQVTLSCSPISGHRSVSWYQQTPGQGLQFLFEYFSETQRNKGNFPGRFSGRQFSNSRSEMNVSTLELGDSALYLCASSLAADTDTQYFGPGTRLTVL.

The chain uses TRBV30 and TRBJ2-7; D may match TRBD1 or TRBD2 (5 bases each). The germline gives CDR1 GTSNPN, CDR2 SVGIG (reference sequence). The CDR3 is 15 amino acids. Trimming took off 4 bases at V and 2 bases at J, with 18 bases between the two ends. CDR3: CAWTTSRDGTYEQYF. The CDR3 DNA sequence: TGTGCCTGGACCACGTCCCGGGACGGCACCTACGAGCAGTACTTC.

This CDR3 reads CAWSRKGLVEAFF. In DNA form, the CDR3 reads TGTGCCTGGAGCCGGAAGGGTTTGGTTGAAGCTTTCTTT. This chain links TRBV30 with TRBJ1-1; D unresolved. The ends were cut back, 3 bases at V and 7 bases at J, with 15 bases in the middle. The germline V gene encodes CDR1 GTSNPN and CDR2 SVGIG (reference sequence). This CDR3 spans 13 amino acids. Full variable domain (rest looked up from reference TRBV30 and TRBJ1-1): SQTIHQWPATLVQPVGSPLSLECTVEGTSNPNLYWYRQAAGRGLQLLFYSVGIGQISSEVPQNLSASRPQDRQFILSSKKLLLSDSGFYLCAWSRKGLVEAFFGQGTRLTVV.

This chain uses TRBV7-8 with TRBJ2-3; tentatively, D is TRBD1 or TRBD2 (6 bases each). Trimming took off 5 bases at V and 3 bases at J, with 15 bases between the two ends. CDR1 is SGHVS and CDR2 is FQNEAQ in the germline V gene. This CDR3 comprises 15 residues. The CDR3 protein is CASSPLGGRTDTQYF. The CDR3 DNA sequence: TGTGCCAGCAGCCCCCTGGGGGGCCGGACAGATACGCAGTATTTT.

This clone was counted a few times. The CDR3 DNA reads TGTGCCAGCAGCCACGGAACCCGGGGGGGCCGTGCGCAGTATTTT. It codes for CASSHGTRGGRAQYF. V usage is TRBV7-9 and J usage is TRBJ2-3; 8 bases line up with TRBD2. V shed 5 bases, J shed 10 bases, and the junction held 14 bases outside the gene matches. The CDR3 covers 15 residues. Per the germline V gene, CDR1 is SEHNR and CDR2 is FQNEAQ (reference sequence).

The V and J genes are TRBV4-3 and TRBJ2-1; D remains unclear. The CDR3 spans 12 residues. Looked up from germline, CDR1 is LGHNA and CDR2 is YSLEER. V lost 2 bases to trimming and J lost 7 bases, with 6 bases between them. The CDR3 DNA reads TGCGCCAGCAGCCAAACGCGGAATGAGCAGTTCTTC. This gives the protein CASSQTRNEQFF.

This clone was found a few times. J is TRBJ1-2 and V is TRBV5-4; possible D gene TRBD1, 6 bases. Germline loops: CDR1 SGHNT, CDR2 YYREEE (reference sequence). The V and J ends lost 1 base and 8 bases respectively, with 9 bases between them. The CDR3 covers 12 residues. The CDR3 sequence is CASSLTGSGYTF. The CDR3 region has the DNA TGTGCCAGCAGCTTGACAGGGTCCGGCTACACCTTC.

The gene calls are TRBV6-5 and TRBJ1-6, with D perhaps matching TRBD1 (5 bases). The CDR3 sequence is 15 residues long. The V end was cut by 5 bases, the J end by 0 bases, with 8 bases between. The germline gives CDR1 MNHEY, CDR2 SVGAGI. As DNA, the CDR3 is TGTGCCAGCAGTCCCGGGACCTCCTATAATTCACCCCTCCACTTT. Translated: CASSPGTSYNSPLHF.

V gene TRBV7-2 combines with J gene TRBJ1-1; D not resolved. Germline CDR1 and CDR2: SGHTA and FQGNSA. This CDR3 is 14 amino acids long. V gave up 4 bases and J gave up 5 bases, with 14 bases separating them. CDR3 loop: CASSSGGLGTEAFF. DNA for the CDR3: TGTGCCAGCAGCTCGGGAGGGTTGGGAACTGAAGCTTTCTTT.

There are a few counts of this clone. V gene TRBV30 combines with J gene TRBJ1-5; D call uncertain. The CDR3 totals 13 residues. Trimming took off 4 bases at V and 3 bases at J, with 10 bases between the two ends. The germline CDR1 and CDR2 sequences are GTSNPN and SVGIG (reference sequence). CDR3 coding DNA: TGTGCCTGGAACGGAGGGAACAATCAGCCCCAGCATTTT. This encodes CAWNGGNNQPQHF.

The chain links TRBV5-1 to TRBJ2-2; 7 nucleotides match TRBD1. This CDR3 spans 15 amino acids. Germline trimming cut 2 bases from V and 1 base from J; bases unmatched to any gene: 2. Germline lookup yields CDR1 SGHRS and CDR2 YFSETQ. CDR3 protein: CASSFGTENTGELFF. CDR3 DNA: TGCGCCAGCAGCTTCGGGACAGAGAACACCGGGGAGCTGTTTTTT.

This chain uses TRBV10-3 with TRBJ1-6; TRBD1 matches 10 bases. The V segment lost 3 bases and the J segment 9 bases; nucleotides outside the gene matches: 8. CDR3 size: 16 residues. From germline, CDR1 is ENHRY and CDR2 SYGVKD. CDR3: CAISDIGDRGASPLHF. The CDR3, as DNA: TGTGCCATCAGTGATATTGGGGACAGGGGCGCTTCACCCCTCCACTTT.

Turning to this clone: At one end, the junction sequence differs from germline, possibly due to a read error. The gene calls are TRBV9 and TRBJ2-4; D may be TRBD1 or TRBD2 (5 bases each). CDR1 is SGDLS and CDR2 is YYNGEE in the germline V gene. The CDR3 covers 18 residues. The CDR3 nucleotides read TGTGCCAGCAGCGAGGGACCCCTTACCAACCCCGCCAAAAACATTCAGTATTTC. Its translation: CASSEGPLTNPAKNIQYF.

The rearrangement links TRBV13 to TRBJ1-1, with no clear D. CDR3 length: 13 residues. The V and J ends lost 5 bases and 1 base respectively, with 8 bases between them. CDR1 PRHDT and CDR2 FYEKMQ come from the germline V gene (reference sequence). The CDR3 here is CASSRSRNTEAFF. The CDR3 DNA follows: TGTGCCAGCAGCCGTAGTAGGAACACTGAAGCTTTCTTT. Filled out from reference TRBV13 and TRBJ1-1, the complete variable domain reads AAGVIQSPRHLIKEKRETATLKCYPIPRHDTVYWYQQGPGQDPQFLISFYEKMQSDKGSIPDRFSAQQFSDYHSELNMSSLELGDSALYFCASSRSRNTEAFFGQGTRLTVV.